This TCR beta chain was documented in a study of graft-versus-host responses after intestinal transplantation. The wider study: Isolated intestinal, liver-intestinal, or multivisceral transplants were what recipients had.

The starting material, graft tissue, was processed to release intraepithelial and lamina propria lymphocytes. Broader study findings: Where graft-donor T cell macrochimerism was present, patients had high graft-versus-host to host-versus-graft clonal ratios in allografts. Maximum circulating GvH clone levels tracked with early post-transplant HvG decreases.

As to this clone: No antigen is known for it.

Clones were read by immunoSEQ multiplex PCR, and TCRdb kept only the in-frame ones, dropping some. Among about 29,000 clones listed, 80% were seen once. From germline, CDR1 is SGHRS and CDR2 YFSETQ. V was shortened by 2 bases and J by 7 bases, with 12 bases between the two germline ends. This CDR3 is 13 amino acids long. The rearrangement uses TRBV5-1 and TRBJ1-1; D remains ambiguous. The sequence was obtained from a human patient who received an intestinal transplant, so some T cells may come from the graft donor. This material consisted of ileum tissue, taken 98 days after intestinal transplantation. This CDR3 reads CASSFWGSGEAFF. DNA for the CDR3: TGCGCCAGCAGCTTCTGGGGATCGGGTGAAGCTTTCTTT.